This T cell receptor beta chain came from a study of cytomegalovirus exposure and HLA in healthy donors. Study context: In terms of ancestry, the Caucasian-associated cluster contained roughly four fifths of the approximately 400 genotyped donors.

This CDR3 is built from 15 residues. The germline CDR1 and CDR2 sequences are MNHNY and SVGAGI (reference sequence). The V end lost 0 bases, the J end lost 5 bases, and 14 bases lay between the germline ends. Study results and caveats: Exclusion applied to some V segments, including TRBV6-2 and TRBV6-3, as they were indistinguishable.

With respect to this clone: Its antigen remains unknown.

The PCR had 60 Vbeta and 13 Jbeta primers. Sequencing used immunoSEQ multiplex PCR; TCRdb keeps in-frame clones, though not all of them. The sample includes under 200,000 clones, 55% to 65% of them seen just once. The sequence was collected from a man aged 40-50 years in good health and CMV-seronegative. The sequenced sample consisted of PBMCs. The chain couples TRBV6-6 to TRBJ2-7; weak D call: TRBD1 (5 bases). The CDR3 here is CASSYSKAGPHEQYF. In DNA, the CDR3 is TGTGCCAGCAGTTACTCGAAGGCAGGGCCCCACGAGCAGTACTTC.